This T cell receptor (beta chain) was observed in a study of tumor and adjacent non-tumor tissue in lung cancer. No cell sorting was done before RNA was extracted from the tissue. More than 3 cm separated this lung sample from the edge of the tumor. A modified ARM-PCR protocol with three rounds of nested PCR amplified TCRbeta. Each CDR3 protein gets one entry after TCRdb re-called the multiplex PCR reads with MiXCR. The profile shows 90,000 to 100,000 distinct CDR3 sequences, less than 85% of them singletons. Turning to this clonotype: This may be a read error: a much more frequent sequence differs by one nucleotide.

CDR1 and CDR2 (germline): MGHRA, YSYEKL. The CDR3 sequence is 13 residues long. The clonotype originates from a man between 60 and 75 years old with small cell lung cancer. The genes are TRBV4-1 and TRBJ2-1; D remains ambiguous. The material sequenced was distant non-tumor lung tissue. This CDR3 reads CASNQSSANEQFF. The DNA for the CDR3 is TGCGCCAGCAACCAATCATCTGCAAATGAGCAGTTCTTC.